The clone carrying this T cell receptor beta chain showed up just a few times. This sample stems from a study of patients and donors after allogeneic stem cell transplantation. TCRdb independently ran MiXCR on the RT-PCR reads; one entry per CDR3 protein. The sample consists of about a million distinct CDR3 sequences, more than 15% of them appearing once. The V gene lost 7 bases and the J gene lost 4 bases, with 11 bases spanning the gap. There are 11 residues in the CDR3. Germline CDR1 is SQVTM and CDR2 is ANQGSEA. This chain connects TRBV29-1 to TRBJ2-7; possible D gene TRBD2, 6 bases. Sequencing was done on a sample of blood, either unsorted or a sorted T cell fraction (not recorded which). The receptor was derived from a human donor who was either an allogeneic HSCT recipient or a stem cell or donor lymphocyte infusion donor (not recorded which). It is not recorded whose cells these are; they may come from a transplant donor. The DNA for the CDR3 is TGCAGCGGATTGGGGGGTTACGAGCAGTACTTC. As protein: CSGLGGYEQYF.